Listed below are T cell receptor beta chains from one sample, sequenced in a study of blood T cell repertoires in COVID-19. Assay used: immunoSEQ multiplex PCR; TCRdb lists only in-frame clones, some missing. The sample records 300,000 to 450,000 clones, roughly 85% being singletons. The sequenced material came from peripheral blood. These receptors all stem from a woman under 30 with acute or convalescent COVID-19. Each CDR3 is given with its conserved first and last residue. Size values are once, few and many counts, or a class for expanded clones, and some rows have none.

len	abundance	v_gene	CDR3aa
15	.	TRBV6-5	CASSRGLAGEAEQYF
18	.	TRBV5-5	CASSLVGSGYAGANVLTF
16	.	TRBV19	CASSTEDRPLNEKLFF
15	.	TRBV7-8	CASSLTGGPRNEQFF
10	.	TRBV2	CASSTGEQYF
15	once	TRBV6-5	CASSYMGQKNEKLFF
15	.	TRBV6-5	CAGGQGGYSNQPQHF
14	.	TRBV6-5	CASSYRDRVLALHF
15	.	TRBV9	CASSGGTFSSYEQYF
12	.	TRBV28	CASSLFGGEQYF
16	.	TRBV7-9	CASSGERSDLTNEQFF
15	.	TRBV28	CASSSGTGWPETQYF
17	once	TRBV5-1	CASSEMTSGQGNTEAFF
12	.	TRBV29-1	CSVRENTDTQYF
14	.	TRBV27	CASSLGAANYGYTF
13	.	TRBV6-6	CASSYGGAGELFF
14	.	TRBV30	CAWRIWDNYTEAFF
17	.	TRBV28	CASSLFKREVSYNEQFF
12	.	TRBV28	CAIAPGGEGYTF
20	once	TRBV4-1	CASSQPGLAGGRINTGELFF
15	.	TRBV14	CASSPQGGRTSPLHF
13	few	TRBV18	CASSDTENTEAFF
13	.	TRBV15	CATSRAGVAEAFF
14	.	TRBV2	CASNVGVSSTEAFF
14	.	TRBV30	CAWTGTGGSYEQYF
12	.	TRBV2	CASQGNYNEQFF
13	.	TRBV30	CAWSSQALYGYTF
17	.	TRBV19	CASSLIAGAIPTGELFF
16	.	TRBV4-2	CASSPVLLPLNEKLFF
12	few	TRBV7-9	CASTDRSYGYTF
14	.	TRBV7-9	CASSWTAMNEKLFF
13	.	TRBV6-5	CASSYPLGDGYTF
15	few	TRBV5-1	CASSPGQQNPYGYTF
13	.	TRBV9	CASSPPGDTEAFF
14	.	TRBV4-1	CASSHGQGYYEQYF
14	.	TRBV7-2	CASSYGTPGNTIYF
15	.	TRBV7-2	CASSRGFKGGNTIYF
15	.	TRBV28	CASRPQGTYNSPLHF
20	.	TRBV4-1	CASSQLKWTGGEQSNYGYTF
15	.	TRBV6-4	CASTQRSRYNSPLHF
15	.	TRBV3-1/TRBV3-2	CASSQEGAAYNEQFF
13	.	TRBV29-1	CSVEEGGGNTIYF
17	.	TRBV28	CASSLINSGRSTDTQYF
14	.	TRBV9	CASSPSRGNTEAFF
12	.	TRBV30	CAWNQGGEKLFF
12	.	TRBV29-1	CSVGGGSYEQYF
13	.	TRBV2	CASRFRGRTEAFF
15	.	TRBV19	CASSPGQGLSYEQYF
14	.	TRBV3-1/TRBV3-2	CASSRPPPTDTQYF